This T cell receptor (beta chain) was obtained from a study of blood T cell repertoires in COVID-19. Study context: PBMCs, B-cell-depleted T cells, or T cells provided the cDNA or gDNA that made up the material.

Germline lookup yields CDR1 LNHDA and CDR2 SQIVND (reference sequence). Trimming shortened V by 3 bases and J by 7 bases, and 12 bases separated the two germline ends. This CDR3 has 13 residues. Original methodology: Amplification of reference gene primers was used by the study to estimate nucleated cell counts. The table came from immunoSEQ multiplex PCR; TCRdb's copy has only in-frame clones and leaves some out. V and J calls and clone size are given by that table; D and trimming were obtained from the DNA. The data contain approximately 400,000 clones, about 90% of them seen just once; the ten biggest clones take up under 1.5%. Those enrolled, adults aged roughly 18 to 90 years, came from roughly 22 US areas. Cohort assignment relied on participant-reported clinical history.

Input material: PBMCs or T cells enriched from blood (not recorded which). This chain connects TRBV19 to TRBJ1-1, with D unresolved. The source of this sequence is a man in his thirties or forties who had recovered from COVID-19. This chain's CDR3 is CASSIVSAGEAFF. The CDR3 region has the DNA TGTGCCAGTAGTATTGTCTCGGCAGGTGAAGCTTTCTTT.